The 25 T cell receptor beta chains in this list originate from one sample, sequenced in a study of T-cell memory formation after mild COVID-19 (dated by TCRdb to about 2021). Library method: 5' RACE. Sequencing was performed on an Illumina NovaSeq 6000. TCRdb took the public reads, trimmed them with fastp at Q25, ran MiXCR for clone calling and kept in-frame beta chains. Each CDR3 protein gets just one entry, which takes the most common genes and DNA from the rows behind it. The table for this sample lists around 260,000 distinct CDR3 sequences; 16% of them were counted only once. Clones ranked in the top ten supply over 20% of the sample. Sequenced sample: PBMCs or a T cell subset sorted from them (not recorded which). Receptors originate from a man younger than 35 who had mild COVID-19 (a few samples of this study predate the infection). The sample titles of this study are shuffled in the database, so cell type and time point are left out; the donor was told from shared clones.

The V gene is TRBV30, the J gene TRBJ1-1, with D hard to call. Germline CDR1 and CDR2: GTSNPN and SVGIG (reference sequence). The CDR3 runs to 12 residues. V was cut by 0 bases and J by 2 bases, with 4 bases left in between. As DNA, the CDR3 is TGTGCCTGGAGTGTAGCCAACACTGAAGCTTTCTTT. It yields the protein CAWSVANTEAFF.

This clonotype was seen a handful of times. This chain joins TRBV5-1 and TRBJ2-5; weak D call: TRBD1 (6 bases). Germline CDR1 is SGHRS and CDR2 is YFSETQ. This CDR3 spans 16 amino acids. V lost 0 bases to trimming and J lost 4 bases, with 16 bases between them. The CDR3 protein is CASSLGSDTGSETQYF. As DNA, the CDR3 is TGCGCCAGCAGCTTGGGATCGGACACAGGGTCAGAGACCCAGTACTTC.

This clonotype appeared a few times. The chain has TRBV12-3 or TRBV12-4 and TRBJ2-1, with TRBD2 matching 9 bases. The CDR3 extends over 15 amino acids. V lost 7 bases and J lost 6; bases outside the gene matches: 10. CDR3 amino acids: CASTRAGGKPNEQFF. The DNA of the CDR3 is TGTGCCAGCACCAGAGCGGGGGGCAAACCCAATGAGCAGTTCTTC.

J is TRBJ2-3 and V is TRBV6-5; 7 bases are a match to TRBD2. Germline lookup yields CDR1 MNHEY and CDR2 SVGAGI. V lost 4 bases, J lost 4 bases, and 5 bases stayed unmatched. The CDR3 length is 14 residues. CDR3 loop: CASSWTSHADTQYF. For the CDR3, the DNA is TGTGCCAGCAGTTGGACTAGTCATGCAGATACGCAGTATTTT.

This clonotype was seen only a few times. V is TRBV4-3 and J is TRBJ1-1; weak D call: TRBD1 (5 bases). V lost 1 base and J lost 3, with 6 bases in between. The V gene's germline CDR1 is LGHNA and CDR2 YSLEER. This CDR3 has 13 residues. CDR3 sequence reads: CASSQGGHTEAFF. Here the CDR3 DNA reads TGCGCCAGCAGCCAAGGGGGCCACACTGAAGCTTTCTTT.

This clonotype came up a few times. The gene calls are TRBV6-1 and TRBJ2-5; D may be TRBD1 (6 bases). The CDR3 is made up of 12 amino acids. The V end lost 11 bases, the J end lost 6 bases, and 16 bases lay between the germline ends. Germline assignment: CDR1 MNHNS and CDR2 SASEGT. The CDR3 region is CAGSQGLKTQYF. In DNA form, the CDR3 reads TGTGCCGGATCGCAGGGGTTGAAGACCCAGTACTTC.

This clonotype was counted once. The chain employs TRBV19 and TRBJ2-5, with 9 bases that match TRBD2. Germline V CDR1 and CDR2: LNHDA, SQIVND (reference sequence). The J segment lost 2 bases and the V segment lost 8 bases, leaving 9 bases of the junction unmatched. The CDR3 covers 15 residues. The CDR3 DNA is TGTGCCAGTGGTAGGGGACTAGCAGAACAAGAGACCCAGTACTTC. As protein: CASGRGLAEQETQYF. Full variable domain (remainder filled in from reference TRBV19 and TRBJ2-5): DGGITQSPKYLFRKEGQNVTLSCEQNLNHDAMYWYRQDPGQGLRLIYYSQIVNDFQKGDIAEGYSVSREKKESFPLTVTSAQKNPTAFYLCASGRGLAEQETQYFGPGTRLLVL.

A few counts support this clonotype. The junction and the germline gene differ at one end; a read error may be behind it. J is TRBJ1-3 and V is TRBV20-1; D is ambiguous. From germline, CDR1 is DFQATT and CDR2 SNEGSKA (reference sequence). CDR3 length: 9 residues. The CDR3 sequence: CSARAVPHF. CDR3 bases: TGCAGTGCTAGAGCCGTTCCGCACTTT.

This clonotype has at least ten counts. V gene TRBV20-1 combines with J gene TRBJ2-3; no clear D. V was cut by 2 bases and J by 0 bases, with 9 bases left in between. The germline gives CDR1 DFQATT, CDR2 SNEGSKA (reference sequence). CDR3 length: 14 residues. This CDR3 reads CSARTQTSTDTQYF. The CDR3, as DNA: TGCAGTGCTAGAACCCAGACAAGCACAGATACGCAGTATTTT.

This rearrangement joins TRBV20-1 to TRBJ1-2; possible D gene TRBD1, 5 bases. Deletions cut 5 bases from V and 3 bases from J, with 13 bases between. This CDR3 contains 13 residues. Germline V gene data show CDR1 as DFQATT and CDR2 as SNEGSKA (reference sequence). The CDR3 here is CSAPGGGYYGYTF. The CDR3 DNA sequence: TGCAGTGCTCCAGGTGGGGGATACTATGGCTACACCTTC.

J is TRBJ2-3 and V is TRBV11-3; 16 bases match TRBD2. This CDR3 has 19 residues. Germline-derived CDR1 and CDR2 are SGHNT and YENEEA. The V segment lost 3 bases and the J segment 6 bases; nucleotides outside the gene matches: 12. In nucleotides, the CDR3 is TGTGCCAGCAGCTTCCGGGGACTAGCGGGAGGGGATTTTAGCGATACGCAGTATTTT. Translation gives CASSFRGLAGGDFSDTQYF.

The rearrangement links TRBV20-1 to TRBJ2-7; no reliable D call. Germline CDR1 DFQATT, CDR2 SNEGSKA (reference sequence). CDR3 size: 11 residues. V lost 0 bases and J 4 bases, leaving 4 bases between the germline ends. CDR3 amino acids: CSARDAYEQYF. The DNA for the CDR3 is TGCAGTGCTAGAGATGCGTACGAGCAGTACTTC.

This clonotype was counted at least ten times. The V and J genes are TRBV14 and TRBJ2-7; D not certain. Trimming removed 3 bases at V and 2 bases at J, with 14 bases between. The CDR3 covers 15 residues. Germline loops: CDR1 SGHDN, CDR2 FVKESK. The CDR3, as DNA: TGTGCCAGCAGCCAGGGTGTCGCCAATACCTACGAGCAGTACGTC. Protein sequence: CASSQGVANTYEQYV.

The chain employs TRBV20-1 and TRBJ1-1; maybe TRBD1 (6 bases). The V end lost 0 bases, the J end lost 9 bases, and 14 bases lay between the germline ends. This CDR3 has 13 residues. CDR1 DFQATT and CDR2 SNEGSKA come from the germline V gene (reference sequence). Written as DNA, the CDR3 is TGCAGTGCTAGAGATATTGGGGGCGAGAAAGCTTTCTTT. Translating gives CSARDIGGEKAFF.

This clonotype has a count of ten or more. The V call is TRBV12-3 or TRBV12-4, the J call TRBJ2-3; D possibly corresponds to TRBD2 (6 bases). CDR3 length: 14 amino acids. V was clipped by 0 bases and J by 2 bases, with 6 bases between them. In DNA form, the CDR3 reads TGTGCCAGCAGTTTAGCGGGACTCACAGATACGCAGTATTTT. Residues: CASSLAGLTDTQYF.

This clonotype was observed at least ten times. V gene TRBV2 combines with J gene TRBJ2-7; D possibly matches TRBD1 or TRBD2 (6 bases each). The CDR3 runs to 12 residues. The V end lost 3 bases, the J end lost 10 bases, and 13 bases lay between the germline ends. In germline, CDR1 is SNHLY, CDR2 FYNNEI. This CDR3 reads CASSDHREVQYF. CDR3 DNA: TGTGCCAGCAGTGACCACAGGGAGGTCCAGTACTTC.

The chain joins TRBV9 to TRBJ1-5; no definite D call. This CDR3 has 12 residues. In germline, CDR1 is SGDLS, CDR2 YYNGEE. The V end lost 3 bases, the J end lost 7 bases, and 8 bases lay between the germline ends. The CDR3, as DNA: TGTGCCAGCAGCGCAGGCGAGCAGCCCCAGCATTTT. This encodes CASSAGEQPQHF.

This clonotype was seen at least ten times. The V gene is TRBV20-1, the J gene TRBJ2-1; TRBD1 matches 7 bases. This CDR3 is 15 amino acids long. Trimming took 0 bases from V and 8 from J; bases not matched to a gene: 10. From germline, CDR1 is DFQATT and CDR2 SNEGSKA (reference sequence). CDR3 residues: CSARDSDRLGDEQFF. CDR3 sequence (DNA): TGCAGTGCTAGAGATTCGGACAGGCTTGGGGATGAGCAGTTCTTC.

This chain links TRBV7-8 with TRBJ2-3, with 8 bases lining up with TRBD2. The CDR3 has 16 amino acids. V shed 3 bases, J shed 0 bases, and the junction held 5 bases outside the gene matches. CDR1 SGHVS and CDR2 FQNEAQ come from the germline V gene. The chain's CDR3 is CASSLGLDRSTDTQYF. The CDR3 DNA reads TGTGCCAGCAGCTTGGGACTAGACCGTAGCACAGATACGCAGTATTTT. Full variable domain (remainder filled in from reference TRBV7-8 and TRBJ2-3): GAGVSQSPRYKVAKRGQDVALRCDPISGHVSLFWYQQALGQGPEFLTYFQNEAQLDKSGLPSDRFFAERPEGSVSTLKIQRTQQEDSAVYLCASSLGLDRSTDTQYFGPGTRLTVL.

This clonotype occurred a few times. The CDR3 here is CATSDLGTGGLSEQFF. In DNA, the CDR3 is TGTGCCACCAGTGATTTGGGCACAGGGGGCCTTTCTGAGCAGTTCTTC. This chain joins TRBV24-1 and TRBJ2-1; 9 nucleotides match TRBD1. V lost 0 bases and J lost 9; bases outside the gene matches: 8. The CDR3 is made up of 16 amino acids. Germline CDR1 KGHDR, CDR2 SFDVKD.

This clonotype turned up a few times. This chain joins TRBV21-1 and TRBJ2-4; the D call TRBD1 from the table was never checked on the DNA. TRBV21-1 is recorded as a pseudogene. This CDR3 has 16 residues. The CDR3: CASSPRTGVAKNIQYF. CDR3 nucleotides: TGTGCCAGCAGCCCCCGGACAGGAGTAGCCAAAAACATTCAGTACTTC.

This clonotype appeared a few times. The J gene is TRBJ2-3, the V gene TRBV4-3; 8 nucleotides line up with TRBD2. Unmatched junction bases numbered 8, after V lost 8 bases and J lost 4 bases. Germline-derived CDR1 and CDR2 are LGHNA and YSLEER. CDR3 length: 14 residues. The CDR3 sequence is CASGLSGGADTQYF. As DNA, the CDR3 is TGCGCCAGCGGGTTGAGCGGGGGCGCAGATACGCAGTATTTT.

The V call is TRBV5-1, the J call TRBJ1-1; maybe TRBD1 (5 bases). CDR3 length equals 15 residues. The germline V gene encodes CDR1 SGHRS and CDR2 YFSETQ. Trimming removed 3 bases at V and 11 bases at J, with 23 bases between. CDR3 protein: CASSYPGTDDGRAFF. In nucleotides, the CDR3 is TGCGCCAGCAGCTACCCCGGGACCGACGACGGTCGGGCTTTCTTT.

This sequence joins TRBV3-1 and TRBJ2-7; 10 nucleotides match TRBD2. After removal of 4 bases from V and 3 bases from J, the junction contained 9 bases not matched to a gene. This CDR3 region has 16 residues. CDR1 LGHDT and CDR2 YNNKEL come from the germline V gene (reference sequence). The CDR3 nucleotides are TGTGCCAGCAGCCGCCCGGGACTAGCGACTAGCTACGAGCAGTACTTC. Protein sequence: CASSRPGLATSYEQYF.

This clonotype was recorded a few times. CDR3 protein: CSVEEGQNTEAFF. As DNA, the CDR3 is TGCAGCGTTGAAGAGGGACAGAACACTGAAGCTTTCTTT. The chain recombines TRBV29-1 with TRBJ1-1; the D gene is possibly TRBD1 (6 bases). CDR3 length equals 13 residues. Trimming removed 0 bases at V and 1 base at J, with 6 bases between. From germline, CDR1 is SQVTM and CDR2 ANQGSEA.